Following are 15 T cell receptor beta chains from one sample sequenced in a study of immune heterogeneity within non-small cell lung tumors. CDR3 of TCR beta was amplified by multiplex PCR that used 32 V and 13 J primers. In TCRdb, the multiplex PCR reads were re-called with MiXCR into one record per CDR3 protein. The sample has nearly 15,000 distinct CDR3 sequences, over 25% seen once. At 450 to 650 ng per sample, bulk tumor genomic DNA provided the template. Doctors removed several biopsies from each primary tumor during surgery, keeping them far apart. It was patients with untreated, newly diagnosed non-small cell lung cancer who underwent curative surgery. The sequenced sample consisted of lung tumor tissue. Source of these receptors: a woman aged 50 to 60 with non-small cell lung cancer.

This clonotype showed up many times. The V and J genes are TRBV11-3 and TRBJ1-3; possibly TRBD1 for D (5 bases). The ends were cut back, 3 bases at V and 0 bases at J, with 9 bases in the middle. The germline V gene has CDR1 SGHNT and CDR2 YENEEA. CDR3 length: 15 amino acids. The CDR3 nucleotides read TGTGCCAGCAGCTTCACAGGTTTCTCTGGAAACACCATATATTTT. This sequence encodes CASSFTGFSGNTIYF.

With regard to this clonotype: A much more abundant neighbour one base away suggests this may be a read error. The CDR3 does not close with the conserved phenylalanine or tryptophan, likely indicating a read error. The DNA of the CDR3 is TGTGCCAGCTCCGGCTCCCAAGAGACCCAGTACTCC. This gives the protein CASSGSQETQYS. The rearrangement links TRBV11-3 to TRBJ2-5; D not certain. CDR1 SGHNT and CDR2 YENEEA come from the germline V gene. The CDR3 is 12 amino acids. The V end lost 8 bases, the J end lost 1 base, and 8 bases lay between the germline ends.

On this clonotype: Just one base apart from a much larger clone, this may be a read error. The rearrangement joins TRBV30 to TRBJ1-5; no clear D gene. CDR1 and CDR2 (germline): GTSNPN, SVGIG (reference sequence). Trimming stripped 0 bases from V and 1 base from J, with 10 bases between. The CDR3 length is 15 residues. CDR3: CAWSVLGASNQPQHF. In nucleotides, the CDR3 is TGTGCCTGGAGTGTACTGGGAGCAAGCAATCAGCCCCAGCATTTT.

This rearrangement joins TRBV7-2 to TRBJ2-1; 10 bases line up with TRBD2. Germline V CDR1 and CDR2: SGHTA, FQGNSA. V dropped 0 bases and J dropped 7; count of bases not matched to a gene: 15. The CDR3 loop spans 19 amino acids. In DNA, the CDR3 is TGTGCCAGCAGCTTAGCGCGGCTAGCGGGAGAAGCTGCTAATAATGAGCAGTTCTTC. Its translation is CASSLARLAGEAANNEQFF.

The chain employs TRBV29-1 and TRBJ2-1; the D gene is possibly TRBD2 (5 bases). The CDR3 consists of 12 residues. Germline V gene data show CDR1 as SQVTM and CDR2 as ANQGSEA. V lost 6 bases to trimming and J lost 7 bases, with 13 bases between them. CDR3: CSVRAGGNEQFF. The CDR3 nucleotides are TGCAGCGTCCGAGCCGGCGGGAATGAGCAGTTCTTC.

The sample holds one count of this clonotype. A much larger clone lies one base from this, so it may be a read error. The chain is built from TRBV20-1 and TRBJ2-7; 8 bases fit TRBD2. Germline V gives CDR1 DFQATT, CDR2 SNEGSKA (reference sequence). The CDR3 is 13 amino acids. The junction had 6 bases not matched to a gene; V was cut back by 3 bases and J by 5 bases. CDR3 nucleotide sequence: TGCAGTGCTAGGCGGGGGGTTGTAAACGAGCAGTACTTC. Its translation is CSARRGVVNEQYF.

This clonotype was detected ten times or more. The V and J genes are TRBV4-2 and TRBJ2-1; a possible D gene is TRBD2 (6 bases). This CDR3 region has 15 residues. Trimming left V 2 bases short and J 1 base short, with 9 bases between. Germline CDR1 is LGHNA and CDR2 is YNFKEQ. The CDR3 bases are TGTGCCAGCAGCCAAAGGAGGGCATCCTACAATGAGCAGTTCTTC. Amino acids: CASSQRRASYNEQFF.

As to this clonotype: It may be a read error: a sequence one base away is much more abundant. The chain joins TRBV20-1 to TRBJ2-1; either TRBD1 or TRBD2 may fit D (5 bases each). V gave up 7 bases and J gave up 10 bases, with 17 bases separating them. The CDR3 is 12 amino acids. Germline V gene data show CDR1 as DFQATT and CDR2 as SNEGSKA (reference sequence). The CDR3 region is CSVHRGAREQFF. The DNA of the CDR3 is TGCAGTGTACACCGAGGGGCGAGGGAGCAGTTCTTC.

V is TRBV28 and J is TRBJ1-1, with D tentatively TRBD1 (5 bases). Germline CDR1 reads MDHEN; CDR2 reads SYDVKM. The CDR3 runs 17 residues. Trimming removed 4 bases from V and 1 base from J, with 19 bases in between. The DNA for the CDR3 is TGTGCCAGCAGTTCACCATCCGACAGAATTCAGAACACTGAAGCTTTCTTT. This encodes CASSSPSDRIQNTEAFF. Full variable domain (remainder filled in from reference TRBV28 and TRBJ1-1): DVKVTQSSRYLVKRTGEKVFLECVQDMDHENMFWYRQDPGLGLRLIYFSYDVKMKEKGDIPEGYSVSREKKERFSLILESASTNQTSMYLCASSSPSDRIQNTEAFFGQGTRLTVV.

Comment on this clonotype: This may come from a read error, since a much larger clone is one base off. The chain uses TRBV28 and TRBJ1-2; D unresolved. Germline CDR1 MDHEN, CDR2 SYDVKM. The CDR3 loop spans 13 amino acids. The V gene lost 5 bases and the J gene lost 5 bases, with 12 bases spanning the gap. CDR3 nucleotide sequence: TGTGCCAGCAGTCTAGTGACTGCTTATGGCTACACCTTC. Translation: CASSLVTAYGYTF.

This clonotype was seen a few times. The CDR3 DNA reads TGTGCCAGTTTTCCTGCCGAGCGCACTGAAGCTTTCTTT. Its protein is CASFPAERTEAFF. The chain carries TRBV19 and TRBJ1-1; the D is unclear. The CDR3 is 13 residues long. CDR1 is LNHDA, CDR2 SQIVND, per germline (reference sequence). V was trimmed by 8 bases and J by 4 bases, leaving 14 bases between them.

This clonotype was detected many times. This sequence joins TRBV5-1 and TRBJ1-1; D is uncertain. Germline CDR1 is SGHRS and CDR2 is YFSETQ. The CDR3 is 13 residues long. V gave up 0 bases and J gave up 10 bases, with 13 bases separating them. The CDR3: CASSLGAELTAFF. The CDR3 DNA reads as TGCGCCAGCAGCTTGGGTGCAGAACTGACAGCTTTCTTT.

A note on this clonotype: The conserved phenylalanine or tryptophan is not found at the CDR3 terminus, so this likely reflects a read error. The limits of the CDR3 on the DNA are not certain, so only TCRdb's listed CDR3 is given. The chain has TRBV4-1 and TRBJ2-3; the table calls TRBD1, which could not be checked here. The CDR3 comprises 18 residues, both ends counted. CDR1 and CDR2 from the germline V gene are MGHRA and YSYEKL. Here the CDR3 reads CASSQDPGGQGYEQYFGP.

This clonotype was counted ten times or more. The chain employs TRBV12-3 or TRBV12-4 and TRBJ1-6; D not resolved. V dropped 2 bases and J dropped 7 bases, with 9 bases sitting between them. This CDR3 region has 14 residues. This chain's CDR3 is CASSLSYQNSPLHF. The CDR3 DNA reads TGTGCCAGCAGTTTATCATACCAAAATTCACCCCTCCACTTT.

The chain links TRBV6-2 or TRBV6-3 to TRBJ1-1, with D perhaps matching TRBD1 (5 bases). Germline V gene sequence: CDR1 MNHEY, CDR2 SVGEGT. The CDR3 is 12 amino acids. V was shortened by 9 bases and J by 5 bases, with 13 bases between the two germline ends. The DNA for the CDR3 is TGTGCCAGAGGGAGGGGCGAAACTGAAGCTTTCTTT. It encodes CARGRGETEAFF.